The 8 T cell receptor beta chains in this list originate from one sample, sequenced in a study of Graves' ophthalmopathy and Graves' hyperthyroidism. Researchers took RNA transcripts and amplified TCR beta CDR3 regions from them. Investigators did first-round RT-PCR with HTBI primers, then second-round multiplex PCR. TCRdb reprocessed the multiplex PCR reads with MiXCR, giving one entry per CDR3 protein. The sample lists 350,000 or so distinct CDR3 sequences, 17% occurring once. Specimen: peripheral blood. Receptors were obtained from an adult man with Graves' ophthalmopathy.

This clonotype has a count of ten or more. The V call is TRBV19, the J call TRBJ2-5; 7 nucleotides agree with TRBD1. This CDR3 spans 14 amino acids. The V gene end was trimmed by 4 bases and the J gene end by 4 bases; junction bases not matched to a gene: 6. The germline V gene encodes CDR1 LNHDA and CDR2 SQIVND (reference sequence). CDR3 sequence reads: CASSTQTGRETQYF. The CDR3 DNA is TGTGCCAGTAGTACCCAGACAGGGAGAGAGACCCAGTACTTC. Using reference TRBV19 and TRBJ2-5 for the parts outside the CDR3, the full variable domain is DGGITQSPKYLFRKEGQNVTLSCEQNLNHDAMYWYRQDPGQGLRLIYYSQIVNDFQKGDIAEGYSVSREKKESFPLTVTSAQKNPTAFYLCASSTQTGRETQYFGPGTRLLVL.

At least ten counts were recorded for this clonotype. The genes are TRBV9 and TRBJ2-7; D gene ambiguous. Germline CDR1 reads SGDLS; CDR2 reads YYNGEE. CDR3 length equals 12 residues. Trimming stripped 0 bases from V and 7 bases from J, with 8 bases between. As DNA, the CDR3 is TGTGCCAGCAGCGTAGTGGGTGGGGAGCAGTACTTC. It translates to CASSVVGGEQYF. Full variable domain (missing parts from reference TRBV9 and TRBJ2-7): DSGVTQTPKHLITATGQRVTLRCSPRSGDLSVYWYQQSLDQGLQFLIQYYNGEERAKGNILERFSAQQFPDLHSELNLSSLELGDSALYFCASSVVGGEQYFGPGTRLTVT.

This sequence joins TRBV11-2 and TRBJ2-7, with 8 bases that match TRBD2. V shed 5 bases and J 2 bases; nucleotides not matched to a gene: 8. The CDR3 loop spans 15 amino acids. Germline V CDR1 and CDR2: SGHAT, FQNNGV. In DNA form, the CDR3 reads TGTGCCAGCAGCCAGACTAGCGTGAGGGCCTACGAGCAGTACTTC. Translated: CASSQTSVRAYEQYF.

This clonotype has a handful of counts. V and J are TRBV6-1 and TRBJ2-7, with 9 bases aligning to TRBD2. Unmatched junction bases numbered 5, after V lost 9 bases and J lost 2 bases. Germline assignment: CDR1 MNHNS and CDR2 SASEGT. The CDR3 totals 13 residues. The CDR3 loop reads CASGLARTYEQYF. Here the CDR3 DNA reads TGTGCCAGTGGACTAGCGAGGACCTACGAGCAGTACTTC.

This clonotype showed up many times. This chain links TRBV7-6 with TRBJ2-5; the D gene is possibly TRBD1 (6 bases). This CDR3 contains 14 residues. The germline V gene has CDR1 SGHVS and CDR2 FNYEAQ. V lost 5 bases and J lost 5, with 15 bases in between. The CDR3 DNA reads as TGTGCCAGCAGCCCCCGTCAGGGGTTGGAGACCCAGTACTTC. This codes for CASSPRQGLETQYF.

Many counts were recorded for this clonotype. V and J are TRBV3-1 and TRBJ2-5; 8 positions match TRBD2. With 9 bases clipped from V and 3 bases from J, the junction kept 9 bases outside the gene matches. CDR1 LGHDT and CDR2 YNNKEL come from the germline V gene (reference sequence). The CDR3 consists of 14 residues. The CDR3 loop is CARGRDGGEETQYF. The CDR3 DNA is TGTGCCAGGGGAAGGGACGGGGGGGAAGAGACCCAGTACTTC.

This clonotype was recorded at least ten times. This rearrangement joins TRBV27 to TRBJ2-7, with TRBD1 matching 8 bases. The germline gives CDR1 MNHEY, CDR2 SMNVEV (reference sequence). V was clipped by 4 bases and J by 6 bases; unmatched bases: 5. The CDR3 runs to 13 residues. The CDR3 region is CASSSQGAGEQYF. Written as DNA, the CDR3 is TGTGCCAGCAGTTCCCAGGGGGCAGGCGAGCAGTACTTC.

This clonotype was seen many times. The genes are TRBV18 and TRBJ1-2; no clear D gene. The CDR3 is made up of 14 amino acids. Germline assignment: CDR1 KGHSH and CDR2 LQKENI. V gave up 6 bases and J gave up 3 bases, with 14 bases separating them. CDR3 DNA: TGTGCCAGCTCGCTAAGTGATCGGTACTATGGCTACACCTTC. Protein: CASSLSDRYYGYTF.